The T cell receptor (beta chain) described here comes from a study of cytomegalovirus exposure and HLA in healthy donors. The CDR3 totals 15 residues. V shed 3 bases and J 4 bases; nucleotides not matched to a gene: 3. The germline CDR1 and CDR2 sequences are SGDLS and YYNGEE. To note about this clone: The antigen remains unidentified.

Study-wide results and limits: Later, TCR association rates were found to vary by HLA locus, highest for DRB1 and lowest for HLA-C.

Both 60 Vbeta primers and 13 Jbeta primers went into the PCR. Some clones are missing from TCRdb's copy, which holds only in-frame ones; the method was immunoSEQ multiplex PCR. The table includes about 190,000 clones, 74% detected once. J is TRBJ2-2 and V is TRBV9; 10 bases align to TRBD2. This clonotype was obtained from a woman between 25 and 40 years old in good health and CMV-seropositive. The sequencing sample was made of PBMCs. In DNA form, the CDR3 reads TGTGCCAGCAGCGCTAGCGGGAGTAGCACCGGGGAGCTGTTTTTT. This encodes CASSASGSSTGELFF.